Here is one T cell receptor (beta chain) with its context. The antigen remains undetermined. Quantitative molecular-barcoded 5'-RACE generated the TCR beta libraries. TCRdb re-called the 5' RACE reads with MiXCR, one entry per CDR3 protein. The sample lists some 300,000 distinct CDR3 sequences, less than 25% occurring once. This sample was included in a study of CD8 T cells in ankylosing spondylitis. The V end lost 4 bases, the J end lost 8 bases, and 19 bases lay between the germline ends. The CDR3 sequence is 14 residues long. Germline V CDR1 and CDR2: DFQATT, SNEGSKA (reference sequence). General study results and limits: In the blood and synovial fluid of reactive arthritis, some motif variants had been previously reported. The clones that were linked to disease were reported to be significantly enriched in matched synovial fluid samples from ankylosing spondylitis patients. Seemingly distinctive of ankylosing spondylitis blood was a TCR beta motif formed by eight highly homologous variants.

This rearrangement joins TRBV20-1 to TRBJ2-3, with D possibly matching TRBD1 (6 bases). Sequencing was carried out using blood, either unsorted or a sorted T cell fraction (not recorded which). The clonotype originates from a female donor with ankylosing spondylitis or in good health (not recorded which). The DNA for the CDR3 is TGCAGTGCTAAGACAGGCCTATGGGTTGGTACGCAGTATTTT. The encoded protein is CSAKTGLWVGTQYF.